The 5 T cell receptor beta chains presented below share a single source sample, sequenced in a study of T-cell reconstitution after alpha-beta-depleted transplantation in children. For TCRbeta, the library was prepared with unique molecular identifiers. TCRdb re-called the PCR reads with MiXCR, one entry per CDR3 protein. The profile shows 45,000 to 60,000 distinct CDR3 sequences, approximately 52% of them singletons. The source was peripheral blood, collected before TCRalphabeta/CD19-depleted stem cell transplant. The receptor source for this set is a boy under two years old with SCID, due to receive a stem cell transplant.

About this clonotype: Germline and junction disagree at one end, which may indicate a read error. The chain is built from TRBV5-1 and TRBJ1-2; 12 bases agree with TRBD1. CDR3 size: 16 residues. Germline-derived CDR1 and CDR2 are SGHRS and YFSETQ. CDR3 region: CASSFLKYPGTGGFTF. CDR3 nucleotide sequence: TGCGCCAGCAGCTTCCTCAAATACCCCGGGACAGGGGGCTTCACCTTC. The variable domain in full, completed from reference TRBV5-1 and TRBJ1-2, reads KAGVTQTPRYLIKTRGQQVTLSCSPISGHRSVSWYQQTPGQGLQFLFEYFSETQRNKGNFPGRFSGRQFSNSRSEMNVSTLELGDSALYLCASSFLKYPGTGGFTFGSGTRLTVV.

This clonotype was recorded a few times. The chain combines TRBV5-6 with TRBJ2-3; 7 nucleotides line up with TRBD2. V lost 3 bases to trimming and J lost 2 bases; unmatched junction nucleotides: 3. CDR1 is SGHDT, CDR2 YYEEEE, per germline. This CDR3 spans 14 amino acids. CDR3 region: CASSWGGYTDTQYF. CDR3 DNA sequence: TGTGCCAGCAGCTGGGGGGGGTACACAGATACGCAGTATTTT.

This clonotype showed up just a few times. The chain uses TRBV15 and TRBJ2-5, with 7 bases aligning to TRBD1. Trimming took 4 bases from V and 2 from J; bases not matched to a gene: 4. The CDR3 totals 14 residues. Per germline, CDR1 LNHNV and CDR2 YYDKDF (reference sequence). The CDR3 DNA reads as TGTGCCACCAGCAAGGACAGGAGTCAAGAGACCCAGTACTTC. It translates to CATSKDRSQETQYF.

The rearrangement uses TRBV15 and TRBJ2-3, with a tentative D call TRBD1 (6 bases). From germline, CDR1 is LNHNV and CDR2 YYDKDF (reference sequence). V was pared by 4 bases and J by 4 bases, with 15 bases between. The CDR3 extends over 15 amino acids. The DNA for the CDR3 is TGTGCCACCAGCATCGGACAAGGGGGTGCAGATACGCAGTATTTT. This encodes CATSIGQGGADTQYF.

This chain's CDR3 is CASSQELAGYNEQFF. The CDR3 coding sequence is TGCGCCAGCAGCCAAGAGCTAGCGGGGTACAATGAGCAGTTCTTC. The genes are TRBV4-3 and TRBJ2-1, with 9 nucleotides matching TRBD2. Germline V gene sequence: CDR1 LGHNA, CDR2 YSLEER. V was clipped by 0 bases and J by 4 bases; unmatched bases: 1. The CDR3 loop spans 15 amino acids.